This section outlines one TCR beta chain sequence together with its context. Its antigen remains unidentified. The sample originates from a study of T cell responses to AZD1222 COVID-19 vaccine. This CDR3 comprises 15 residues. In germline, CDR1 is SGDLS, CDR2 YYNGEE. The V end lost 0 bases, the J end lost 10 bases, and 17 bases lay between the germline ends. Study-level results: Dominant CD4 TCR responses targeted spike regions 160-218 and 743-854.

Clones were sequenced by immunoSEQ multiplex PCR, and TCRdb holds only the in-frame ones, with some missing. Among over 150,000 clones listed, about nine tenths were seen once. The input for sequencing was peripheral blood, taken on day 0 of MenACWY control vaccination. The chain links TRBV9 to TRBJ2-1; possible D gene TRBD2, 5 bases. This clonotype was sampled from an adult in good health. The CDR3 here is CASSVDSVGGGEQFF. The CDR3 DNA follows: TGTGCCAGCAGCGTAGACTCGGTGGGTGGCGGGGAGCAGTTCTTC.